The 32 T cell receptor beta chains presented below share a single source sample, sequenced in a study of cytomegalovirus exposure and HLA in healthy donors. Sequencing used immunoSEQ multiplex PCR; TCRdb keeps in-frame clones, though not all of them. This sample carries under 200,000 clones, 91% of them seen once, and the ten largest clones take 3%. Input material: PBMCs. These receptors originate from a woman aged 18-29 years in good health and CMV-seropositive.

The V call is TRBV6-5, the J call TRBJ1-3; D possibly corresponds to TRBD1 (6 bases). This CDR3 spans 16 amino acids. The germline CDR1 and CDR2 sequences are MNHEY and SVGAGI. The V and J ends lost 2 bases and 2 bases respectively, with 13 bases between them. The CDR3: CASSYRQDLPGNTIYF. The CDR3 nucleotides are TGTGCCAGCAGTTACAGACAGGACCTCCCTGGAAACACCATATATTTT.

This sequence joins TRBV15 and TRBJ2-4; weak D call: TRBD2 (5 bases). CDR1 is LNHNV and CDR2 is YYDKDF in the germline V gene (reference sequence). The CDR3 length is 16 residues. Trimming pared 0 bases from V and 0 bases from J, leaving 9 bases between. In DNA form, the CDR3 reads TGTGCCACCAGCAGAGATTCGGGGTTAGCCAAAAACATTCAGTACTTC. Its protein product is CATSRDSGLAKNIQYF.

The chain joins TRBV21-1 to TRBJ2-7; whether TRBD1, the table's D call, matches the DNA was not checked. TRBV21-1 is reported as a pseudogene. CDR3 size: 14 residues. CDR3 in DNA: TGTGCCAGCAGGCCAAACAGGGGTCCCTACGAGCAGTACTTC. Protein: CASRPNRGPYEQYF.

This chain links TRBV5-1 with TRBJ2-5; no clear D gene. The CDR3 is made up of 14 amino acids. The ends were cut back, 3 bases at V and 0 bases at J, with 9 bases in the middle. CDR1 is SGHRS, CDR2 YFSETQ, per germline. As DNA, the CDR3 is TGCGCCAGCAGCTGGCAGGCTGACCAAGAGACCCAGTACTTC. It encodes CASSWQADQETQYF.

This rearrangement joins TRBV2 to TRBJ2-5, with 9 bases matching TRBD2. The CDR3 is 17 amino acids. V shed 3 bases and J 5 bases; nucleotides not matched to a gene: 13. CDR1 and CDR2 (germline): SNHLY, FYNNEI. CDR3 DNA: TGTGCCAGCAGTGATTTGGCGGGGGGGCCGTTAGGGGAGACCCAGTACTTC. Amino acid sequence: CASSDLAGGPLGETQYF.

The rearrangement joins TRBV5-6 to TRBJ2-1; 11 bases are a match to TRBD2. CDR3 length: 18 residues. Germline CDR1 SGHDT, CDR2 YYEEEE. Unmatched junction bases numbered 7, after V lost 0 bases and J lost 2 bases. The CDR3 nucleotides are TGTGCCAGCAGCTTGGAACAGACGGGACTAGCGGCCTACAATGAGCAGTTCTTC. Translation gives CASSLEQTGLAAYNEQFF.

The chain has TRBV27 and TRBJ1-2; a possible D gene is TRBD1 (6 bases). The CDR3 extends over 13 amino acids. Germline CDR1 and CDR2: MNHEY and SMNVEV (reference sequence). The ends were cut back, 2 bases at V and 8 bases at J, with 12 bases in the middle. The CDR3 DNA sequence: TGTGCCAGCAGTTTAATACAGGGACGGGGCTACACCTTC. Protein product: CASSLIQGRGYTF.

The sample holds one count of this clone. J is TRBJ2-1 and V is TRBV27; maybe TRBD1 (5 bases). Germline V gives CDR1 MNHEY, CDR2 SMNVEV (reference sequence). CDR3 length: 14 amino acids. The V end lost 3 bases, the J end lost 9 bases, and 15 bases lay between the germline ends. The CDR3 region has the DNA TGTGCCAGCAGTTTTGGGCAGGGATTTGGTGAGCAGTTCTTC. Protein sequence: CASSFGQGFGEQFF.

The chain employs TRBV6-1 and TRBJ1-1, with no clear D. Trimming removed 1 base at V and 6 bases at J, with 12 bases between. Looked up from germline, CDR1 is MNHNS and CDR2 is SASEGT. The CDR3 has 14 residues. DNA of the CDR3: TGTGCCAGCAGTGAAGTAGGAGGGATGGCTGAAGCTTTCTTT. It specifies CASSEVGGMAEAFF.

In nucleotides, the CDR3 is TGTGCCAGCAGCGCCCCTAGCGGCTCCTACAATGAGCAGTTCTTC. Protein sequence: CASSAPSGSYNEQFF. This chain connects TRBV7-8 to TRBJ2-1; 7 nucleotides agree with TRBD2. The germline gives CDR1 SGHVS, CDR2 FQNEAQ. This CDR3 has 15 amino acids. V was clipped by 5 bases and J by 0 bases; unmatched bases: 4.

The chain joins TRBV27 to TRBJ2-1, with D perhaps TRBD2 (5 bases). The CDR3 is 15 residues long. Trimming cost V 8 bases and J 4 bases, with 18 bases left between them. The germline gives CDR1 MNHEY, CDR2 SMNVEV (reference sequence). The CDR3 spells CASGGIDKIYNEQFF. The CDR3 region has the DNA TGTGCCAGCGGAGGTATCGACAAGATTTACAATGAGCAGTTCTTC.

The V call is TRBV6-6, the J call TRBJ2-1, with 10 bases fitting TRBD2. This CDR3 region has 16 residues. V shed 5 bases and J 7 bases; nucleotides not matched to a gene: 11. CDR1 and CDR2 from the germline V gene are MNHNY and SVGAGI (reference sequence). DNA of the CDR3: TGTGCCAGCAGTAAACGAGCGGGAGGGCCTAGGAATGAGCAGTTCTTC. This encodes CASSKRAGGPRNEQFF.

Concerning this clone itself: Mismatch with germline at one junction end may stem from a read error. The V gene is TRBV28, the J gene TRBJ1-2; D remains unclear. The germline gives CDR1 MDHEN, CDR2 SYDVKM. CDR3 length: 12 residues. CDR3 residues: CASSLNHYGYTF. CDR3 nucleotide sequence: TGTGCCAGCAGTTTAAACCACTACGGCTACACCTTC.

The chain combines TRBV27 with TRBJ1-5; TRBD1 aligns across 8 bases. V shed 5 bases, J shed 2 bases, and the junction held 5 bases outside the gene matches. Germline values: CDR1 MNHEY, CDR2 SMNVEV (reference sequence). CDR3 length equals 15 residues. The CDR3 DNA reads TGTGCCAGCAGTGGACAGGGTTGGGGCAATCAGCCCCAGCATTTT. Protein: CASSGQGWGNQPQHF.

The DNA for the CDR3 is TGTGCCAGCAGTTACGGCCAATCCTACGAGCAGTACTTC. This gives the protein CASSYGQSYEQYF. The chain joins TRBV6-5 to TRBJ2-7; no definite D call. Germline assignment: CDR1 MNHEY and CDR2 SVGAGI. V was cut by 2 bases and J by 1 base, with 6 bases left in between. The CDR3 loop spans 13 amino acids.

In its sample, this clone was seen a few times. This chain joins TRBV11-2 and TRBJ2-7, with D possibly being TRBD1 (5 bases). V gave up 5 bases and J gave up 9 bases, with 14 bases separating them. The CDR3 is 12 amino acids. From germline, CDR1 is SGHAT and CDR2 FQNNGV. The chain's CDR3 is CASSLVRGRQYF. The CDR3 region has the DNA TGTGCCAGCAGCCTAGTAAGGGGTCGGCAGTACTTC. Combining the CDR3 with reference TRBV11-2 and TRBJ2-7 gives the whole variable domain EAGVAQSPRYKIIEKRQSVAFWCNPISGHATLYWYQQILGQGPKLLIQFQNNGVVDDSQLPKDRFSAERLKGVDSTLKIQPAKLEDSAVYLCASSLVRGRQYFGPGTRLTVT.

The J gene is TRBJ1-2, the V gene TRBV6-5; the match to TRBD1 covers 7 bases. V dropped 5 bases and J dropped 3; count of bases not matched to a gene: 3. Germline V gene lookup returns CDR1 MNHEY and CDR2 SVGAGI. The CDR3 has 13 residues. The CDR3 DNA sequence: TGTGCCAGCAGTAAGACAGGGTACTATGGCTACACCTTC. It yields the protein CASSKTGYYGYTF.

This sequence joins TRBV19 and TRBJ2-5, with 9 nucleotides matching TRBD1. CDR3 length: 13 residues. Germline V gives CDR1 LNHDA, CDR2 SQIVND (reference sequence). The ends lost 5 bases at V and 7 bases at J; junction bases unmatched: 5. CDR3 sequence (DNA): TGTGCCAGTAGTCTCAGACAGGGGGGGACCCAGTACTTC. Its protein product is CASSLRQGGTQYF.

For the CDR3, the DNA is TGTGCCAGCAGCTTAGCCCCGGCAGGGGCCTACGAGCAGTACTTC. Its protein product is CASSLAPAGAYEQYF. V and J are TRBV11-2 and TRBJ2-7, with D possibly matching TRBD1 (6 bases). Per germline, CDR1 SGHAT and CDR2 FQNNGV. V shed 1 base and J shed 2 bases, with 12 bases lying between them. The length of the CDR3 is 15 residues.

CDR3 loop: CATSPRLEETQYF. The CDR3 region has the DNA TGTGCCACCAGCCCGAGGCTGGAAGAGACCCAGTACTTC. The chain recombines TRBV15 with TRBJ2-5; D unresolved. The CDR3 is 13 amino acids. Between the trimmed V and J ends, which lost 5 bases and 3 bases, there was a span of 10 bases. The germline gives CDR1 LNHNV, CDR2 YYDKDF (reference sequence).

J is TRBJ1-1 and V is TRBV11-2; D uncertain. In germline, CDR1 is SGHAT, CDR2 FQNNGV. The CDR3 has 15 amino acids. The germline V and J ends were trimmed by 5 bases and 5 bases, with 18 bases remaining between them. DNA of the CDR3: TGTGCCAGCAGCAATACGATGGGAGGGAGTACTGAAGCTTTCTTT. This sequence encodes CASSNTMGGSTEAFF.

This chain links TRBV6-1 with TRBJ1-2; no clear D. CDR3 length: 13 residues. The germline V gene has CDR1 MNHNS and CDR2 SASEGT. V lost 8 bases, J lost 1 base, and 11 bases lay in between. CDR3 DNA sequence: TGTGCCAGCCAGGCTCCGTTTAACTATGGCTACACCTTC. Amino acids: CASQAPFNYGYTF.

The CDR3 coding sequence is TGTGCCAGCAGTTTACGGGGGGTCGAGGGCAATGAGCAGTTCTTC. Its translation: CASSLRGVEGNEQFF. The V gene is TRBV27, the J gene TRBJ2-1; 7 bases line up with TRBD2. Trimming took 2 bases from V and 6 from J; bases not matched to a gene: 7. Germline V gives CDR1 MNHEY, CDR2 SMNVEV (reference sequence). The CDR3 covers 15 residues.

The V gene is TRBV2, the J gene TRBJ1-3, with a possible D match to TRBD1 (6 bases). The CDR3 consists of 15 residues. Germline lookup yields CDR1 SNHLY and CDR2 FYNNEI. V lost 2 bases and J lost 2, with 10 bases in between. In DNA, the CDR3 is TGTGCCAGCAGTGAATACAGGGATCCTGGAAACACCATATATTTT. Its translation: CASSEYRDPGNTIYF.

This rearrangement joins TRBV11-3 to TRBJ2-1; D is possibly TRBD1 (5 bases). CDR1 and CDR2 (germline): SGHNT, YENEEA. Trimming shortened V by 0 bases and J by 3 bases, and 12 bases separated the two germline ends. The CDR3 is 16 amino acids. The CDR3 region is CASSLDIEGHYNEQFF. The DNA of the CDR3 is TGTGCCAGCAGCTTAGATATCGAAGGACACTACAATGAGCAGTTCTTC.

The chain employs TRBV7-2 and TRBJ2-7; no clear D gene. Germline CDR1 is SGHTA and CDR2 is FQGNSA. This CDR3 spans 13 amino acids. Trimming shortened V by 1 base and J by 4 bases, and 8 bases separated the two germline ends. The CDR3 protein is CASSLVSGYEQYF. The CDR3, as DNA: TGTGCCAGCAGCTTAGTTTCCGGGTACGAGCAGTACTTC.

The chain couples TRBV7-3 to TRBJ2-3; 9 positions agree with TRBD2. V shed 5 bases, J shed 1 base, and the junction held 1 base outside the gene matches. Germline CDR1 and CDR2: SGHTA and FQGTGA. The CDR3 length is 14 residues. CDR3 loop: CASSRLAGTDTQYF. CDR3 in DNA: TGTGCCAGCAGCCGACTAGCGGGCACAGATACGCAGTATTTT.

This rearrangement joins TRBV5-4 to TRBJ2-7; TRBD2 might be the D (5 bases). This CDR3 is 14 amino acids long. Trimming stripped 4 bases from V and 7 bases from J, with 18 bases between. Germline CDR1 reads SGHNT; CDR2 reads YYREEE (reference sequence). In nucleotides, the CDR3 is TGTGCCAGCAGCGAACTCGGGTGGAGGAGGGAGCAGTACTTC. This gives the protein CASSELGWRREQYF.

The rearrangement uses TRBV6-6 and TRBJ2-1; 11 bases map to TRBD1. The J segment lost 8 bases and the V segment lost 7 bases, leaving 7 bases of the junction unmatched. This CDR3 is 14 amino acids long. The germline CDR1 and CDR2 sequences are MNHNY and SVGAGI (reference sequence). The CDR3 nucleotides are TGTGCCAGCAACTCCCGGGACAGGGGGTATGAGCAGTTCTTC. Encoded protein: CASNSRDRGYEQFF.

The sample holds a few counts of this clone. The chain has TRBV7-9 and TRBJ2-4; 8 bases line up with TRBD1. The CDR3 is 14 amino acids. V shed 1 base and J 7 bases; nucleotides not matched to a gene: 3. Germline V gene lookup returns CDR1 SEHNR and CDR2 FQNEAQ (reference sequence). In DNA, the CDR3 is TGTGCCAGCAGCTTAGGGGGACAGGTGAACATTCAGTACTTC. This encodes CASSLGGQVNIQYF.

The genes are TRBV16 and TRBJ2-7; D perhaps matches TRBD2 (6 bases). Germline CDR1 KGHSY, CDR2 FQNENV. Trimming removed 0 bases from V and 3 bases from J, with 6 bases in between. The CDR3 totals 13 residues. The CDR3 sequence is CASSQSGGYEQYF. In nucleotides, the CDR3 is TGTGCCAGCAGCCAATCGGGGGGCTACGAGCAGTACTTC.

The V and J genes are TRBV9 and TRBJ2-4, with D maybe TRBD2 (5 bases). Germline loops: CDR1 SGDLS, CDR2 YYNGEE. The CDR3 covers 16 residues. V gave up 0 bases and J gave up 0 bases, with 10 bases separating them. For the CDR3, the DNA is TGTGCCAGCAGCGTAGGAGGGCAGCTAGCCAAAAACATTCAGTACTTC. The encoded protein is CASSVGGQLAKNIQYF.